A selection of T cell receptor beta chains follows, all from one sample in a study of T cell changes during pregnancy in multiple sclerosis. Measured with immunoSEQ multiplex PCR; TCRdb has only the in-frame clones, and not every one. The sample shows tens of thousands of clones, about 91% of them seen only once. The sequences come from CD8+ T cells from peripheral blood mononuclear cells, collected after pregnancy. These receptors were taken from a female donor with multiple sclerosis, enrolled in a pregnancy study. The CDR3 runs from the conserved cysteine through the conserved F or W. The order of the fields is clone size, J gene, D gene, V gene, CDR3 DNA, CDR3 protein. The D gene is left open where the match is weak. Part of the rows lack a size; the others show once, few, many or a class for expanded clones.

size: once
J: TRBJ1-2
D: TRBD1
V: TRBV6-7
DNA: TGTGCCAGCGGAGACAGGGATGGCTACACCTTC
CDR3: CASGDRDGYTF

size: -
J: TRBJ1-4
D: TRBD1
V: TRBV19
DNA: TGTGCCAGTAGTTCGGGACAGGGGCCCTATTACGAAAAACTGTTTTTT
CDR3: CASSSGQGPYYEKLFF

size: -
J: TRBJ2-4
D: -
V: TRBV2
DNA: TGTGCCAGCAGTGAATCGAAAAACATTCAGTACTTC
CDR3: CASSESKNIQYF

size: once
J: TRBJ2-7
D: -
V: TRBV30
DNA: TGTGCCTGGAGTCTAATTTCCGAGCAGTACTTC
CDR3: CAWSLISEQYF

size: -
J: TRBJ2-2
D: TRBD1
V: TRBV30
DNA: TGTGCCTTCCGGGACAGGGACACCGGGGAGCTGTTTTTT
CDR3: CAFRDRDTGELFF

size: -
J: TRBJ1-6
D: -
V: TRBV7-2
DNA: TGTGCCAGCAGCTTAGCCGCAGGGTGGACTAGCTCCTATAATTCACCCCTCCACTTT
CDR3: CASSLAAGWTSSYNSPLHF

size: -
J: TRBJ1-1
D: -
V: TRBV6-6
DNA: TGTGCCAGCAGTCCTACTGGGAGGAACACTGAAGCTTTCTTT
CDR3: CASSPTGRNTEAFF

size: -
J: TRBJ2-1
D: TRBD1
V: TRBV5-6
DNA: TGTGCCAGCAGCTGGGGACAGGGGGTTGCTGAGCAGTTCTTC
CDR3: CASSWGQGVAEQFF

size: -
J: TRBJ1-1
D: TRBD1
V: TRBV4-3
DNA: TGCGCCAGCAGGGGACAGGGGGCGAGAACTGAAGCTTTCTTT
CDR3: CASRGQGARTEAFF

size: -
J: TRBJ2-1
D: TRBD2
V: TRBV19
DNA: TGTGCCAGTAGCCCGGGGGGAGGGCCCCACAATGAGCAGTTCTTC
CDR3: CASSPGGGPHNEQFF

size: -
J: TRBJ2-7
D: TRBD1
V: TRBV5-1
DNA: TGCGCCAGCAGCTGGGGGACAGGCACCTACGAGCAGTACTTC
CDR3: CASSWGTGTYEQYF

size: -
J: TRBJ2-1
D: -
V: TRBV7-2
DNA: TGTGCTAGCAGGGTAGCGGCCGTTAACAATGAGCAGTTCTTC
CDR3: CASRVAAVNNEQFF

size: once
J: TRBJ1-1
D: -
V: TRBV25-1
DNA: TGTGCCAGCAGTGATTCCAGGGATCTCACTGAAGCTTTCTTT
CDR3: CASSDSRDLTEAFF

size: -
J: TRBJ1-2
D: -
V: TRBV7-3
DNA: TGTGCCAGCAGCTTTACGTCGGGGAATGGCTACACCTTC
CDR3: CASSFTSGNGYTF

size: -
J: TRBJ1-3
D: -
V: TRBV5-4
DNA: TGTGCCAGCAGCCGGGAGGGATTTCAGGGTGGAAACACCATATATTTT
CDR3: CASSREGFQGGNTIYF

size: -
J: TRBJ2-1
D: TRBD2
V: TRBV10-2
DNA: TGCGCCAGCAGGCGAAGGAACCGGGACTATCCTCAAGATGAGCAGTTCTTC
CDR3: CASRRRNRDYPQDEQFF

size: -
J: TRBJ2-7
D: -
V: TRBV30
DNA: TGTGCCTGGACCCGAGGGTCAAATCATTACGAGCAGTACTTC
CDR3: CAWTRGSNHYEQYF

size: -
J: TRBJ1-5
D: -
V: TRBV6-5
DNA: TGTGCCAGCAGTTATGGGCGGGGTAGCAATCAGCCCCAGCATTTT
CDR3: CASSYGRGSNQPQHF

size: -
J: TRBJ2-1
D: TRBD2
V: TRBV2
DNA: TGTGCCAGCAGCCTCAGGACTAGCGGGAGCCTTTACAATGAGCAGTTCTTC
CDR3: CASSLRTSGSLYNEQFF

size: -
J: TRBJ1-1
D: TRBD1
V: TRBV6-5
DNA: TGTGCCAGCAGCCTCTCGACAGGGGCTCACACTGAAGCTTTCTTT
CDR3: CASSLSTGAHTEAFF

size: -
J: TRBJ1-2
D: TRBD1
V: TRBV7-9
DNA: TGTGCCAGCAGCGCCCAGGACAGGGACTATGGCTACACCTTC
CDR3: CASSAQDRDYGYTF

size: once
J: TRBJ2-5
D: -
V: TRBV27
DNA: TGTGCCAGCAGCTCGACCCCGTACCAGGGAATCCAAGAGACCCAGTACTTC
CDR3: CASSSTPYQGIQETQYF

size: -
J: TRBJ1-6
D: -
V: TRBV27
DNA: TGTGCCAGCAGTCCACTGCCGCGGACGGGAAAGGCACCCCTCCACTTT
CDR3: CASSPLPRTGKAPLHF

size: -
J: TRBJ1-1
D: -
V: TRBV5-5
DNA: TGTGCCAGCAGTTCAGGGTGGGGAATCACTGAAGCTTTCTTT
CDR3: CASSSGWGITEAFF